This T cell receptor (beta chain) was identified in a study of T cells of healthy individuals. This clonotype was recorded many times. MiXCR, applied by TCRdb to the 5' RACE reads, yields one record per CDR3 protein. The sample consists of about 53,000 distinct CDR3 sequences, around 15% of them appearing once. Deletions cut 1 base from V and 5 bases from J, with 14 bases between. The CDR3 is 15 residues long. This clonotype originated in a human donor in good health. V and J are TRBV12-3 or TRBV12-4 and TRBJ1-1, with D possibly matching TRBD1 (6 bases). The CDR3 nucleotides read TGTGCCAGCAGTTTAGTTGAGGGAGGGGGAACTGAAGCTTTCTTT. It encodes CASSLVEGGGTEAFF.